This T cell receptor (beta chain) was identified during a study of blood T cell repertoires in COVID-19. Original data processing: Reference gene primers were amplified, and this amplification served to estimate nucleated cell counts. Clones were sequenced by immunoSEQ multiplex PCR, and TCRdb holds only the in-frame ones, with some missing. V and J calls and clone size follow that table, whereas D and trimming were derived from the DNA. The table records tens of thousands of clones, roughly four fifths of them present only once. This CDR3 has 13 amino acids. V was clipped by 2 bases and J by 5 bases, with 8 bases between them. The germline CDR1 and CDR2 sequences are WNHNN and SYGVQD (reference sequence). Seattle-derived patients entered the study during active infection and were followed longitudinally.

The TCR originated in a man at least 80 years old with COVID-19, enrolled during active disease. What was sequenced was peripheral blood. The chain joins TRBV10-1 to TRBJ2-3, with D perhaps matching TRBD1 (7 bases). CDR3 protein: CASSEQGGDTQYF. CDR3 in DNA: TGCGCCAGCAGTGAGCAGGGGGGAGATACGCAGTATTTT.